This record covers a single TCR beta chain. Produced via immunoSEQ multiplex PCR; TCRdb's table is partial and in-frame only. This sample yields some 450,000 clones, of which 85% to 90% are seen a single time; around 0.92% belongs to the top ten. The record originates from a study of blood T cell repertoires in COVID-19. Germline CDR1 reads MNHEY; CDR2 reads SVGAGI. Unmatched junction bases numbered 8, after V lost 5 bases and J lost 6 bases. CDR3 length: 15 residues. The V call is TRBV6-5, the J call TRBJ2-3; 10 bases align to TRBD1. This TCR was sampled from a man in his late teens or twenties with COVID-19, enrolled during active disease. The sample taken for sequencing was peripheral blood. CDR3 nucleotide sequence: TGTGCCAGCAGTACCTGGACAGGGGGAACGGATACGCAGTATTTT. This gives the protein CASSTWTGGTDTQYF.